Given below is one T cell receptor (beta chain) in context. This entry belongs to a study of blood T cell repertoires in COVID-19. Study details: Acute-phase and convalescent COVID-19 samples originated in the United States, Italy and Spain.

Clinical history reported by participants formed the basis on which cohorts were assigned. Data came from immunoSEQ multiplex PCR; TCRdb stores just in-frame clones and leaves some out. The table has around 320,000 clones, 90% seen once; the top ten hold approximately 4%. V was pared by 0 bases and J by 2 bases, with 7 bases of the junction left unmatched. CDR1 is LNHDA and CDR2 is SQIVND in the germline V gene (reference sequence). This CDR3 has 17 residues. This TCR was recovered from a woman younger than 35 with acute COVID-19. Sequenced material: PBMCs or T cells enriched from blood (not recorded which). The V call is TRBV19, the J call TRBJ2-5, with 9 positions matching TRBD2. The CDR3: CASSIELRLAVQETQYF. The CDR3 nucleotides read TGTGCCAGTAGTATAGAGTTGCGACTAGCGGTTCAAGAGACCCAGTACTTC.